The entry that follows covers one TCR beta chain sequence. Mismatch with germline at one junction end may stem from a read error. These data belong to a study of tumor and adjacent non-tumor tissue in lung cancer. Overall study context: The cohort had 12 adenocarcinoma, a couple of squamous cell and 1 small cell patients. On average, productive TCRbeta reads reached about 4.2 million per sample.

A modified ARM-PCR protocol with three rounds of nested PCR amplified TCRbeta. TCRdb passed the multiplex PCR reads through MiXCR, listing each CDR3 protein once. The sample consists of about 98,000 distinct CDR3 sequences, 80% of them appearing once. This sample's RNA came from whole unsorted tissue. The normal lung tissue was taken more than 3 cm from the tumor edge. Chemotherapy-naive patients with new lung cancer underwent thoracic surgery in China, August–late 2014. Per the germline V gene, CDR1 is SGHAT and CDR2 is FQDESV (reference sequence). The CDR3 contains 15 residues. This TCR came from a man in his fifties or sixties with small cell lung cancer. This chain joins TRBV11-1 and TRBJ2-1; D is unresolved. Material for sequencing was distant non-tumor lung tissue. The CDR3 sequence is CTSSSERTTYNEQFF. CDR3 sequence (DNA): TGTACCAGCAGCTCAGAGAGGACGACATACAATGAGCAGTTCTTC.